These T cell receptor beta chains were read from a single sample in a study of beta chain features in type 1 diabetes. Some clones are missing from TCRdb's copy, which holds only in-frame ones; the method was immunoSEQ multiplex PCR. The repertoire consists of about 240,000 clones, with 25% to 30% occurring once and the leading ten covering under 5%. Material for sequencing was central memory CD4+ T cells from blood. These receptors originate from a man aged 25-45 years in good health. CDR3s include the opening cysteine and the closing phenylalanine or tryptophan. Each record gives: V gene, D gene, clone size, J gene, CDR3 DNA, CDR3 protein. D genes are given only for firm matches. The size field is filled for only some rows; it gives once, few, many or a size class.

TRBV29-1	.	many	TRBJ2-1	TGCAGCGTTGGGGCCGGGACGGGAAATTACAATGAGCAGTTCTTC	CSVGAGTGNYNEQFF
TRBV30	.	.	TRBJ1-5	TGTGCCTGGAGTGGTGACAGCAATCAGCCCCAGCATTTT	CAWSGDSNQPQHF
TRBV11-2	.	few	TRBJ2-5	TGTGCCAGCAGCTTCAGTAACGGGGGACAAGAGACCCAGTACTTC	CASSFSNGGQETQYF
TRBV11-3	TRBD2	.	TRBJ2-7	TGTGCCAGCAGCCGCGGGGGGGCCGCGTACGAGCAGTACTTC	CASSRGGAAYEQYF
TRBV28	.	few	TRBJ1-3	TGTGCCAGCAGTCCCCCGGGACGCAGCTCTGGAAACACCATATATTTT	CASSPPGRSSGNTIYF
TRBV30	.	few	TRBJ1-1	TGTGCCTGGAGTGTCGCGGGGAACACTGAAGCTTTCTTT	CAWSVAGNTEAFF
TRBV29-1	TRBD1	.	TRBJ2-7	TGCAGCGTTCGACAGGGGGCCCACGAGCAGTACTTC	CSVRQGAHEQYF
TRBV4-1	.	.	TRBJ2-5	TGCGCCAGCAGCCAAGAAGGTGCCCAAGAGACCCAGTACTTC	CASSQEGAQETQYF
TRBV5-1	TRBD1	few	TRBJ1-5	TGCGCCAGCAGCTTGGAAACAGGGGTGGATCAGCCCCAGCATTTT	CASSLETGVDQPQHF
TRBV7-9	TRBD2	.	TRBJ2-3	TGTGCCCTTGCTAGCGGGGGTGGCGCAGATACGCAGTATTTT	CALASGGGADTQYF
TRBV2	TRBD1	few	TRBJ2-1	TGTGCCAGCAGTGAAGCGGGGACAGGGAGCGCCAATGAGCAGTTCTTC	CASSEAGTGSANEQFF
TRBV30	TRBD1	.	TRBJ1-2	TGTGCCTGGAGTGTTACAGGGGCTCCGGTTTTC	CAWSVTGAPVF
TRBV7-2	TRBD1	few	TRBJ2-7	TGTGCCAGCAGCCGGACAGGGGGCCCCTACGAGCAGTACTTC	CASSRTGGPYEQYF
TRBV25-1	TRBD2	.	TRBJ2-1	TGTGCCAGCAGTGAACCGGGACTAAAGGAGGGCAATGAGCAGTTCTTC	CASSEPGLKEGNEQFF
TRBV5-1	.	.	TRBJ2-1	TGCGCCAGCAGCTTAGGGGCGACATCCTACAATGAGCAGTTCTTC	CASSLGATSYNEQFF
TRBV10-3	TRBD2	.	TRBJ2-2	TGTGCCATCGGACTAGCAAAGAACACCGGGGAGCTGTTTTTT	CAIGLAKNTGELFF
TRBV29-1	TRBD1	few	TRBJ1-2	TGCAGCGTTGAAGGGGACAGGGATATGCGCGGCTACACCTTC	CSVEGDRDMRGYTF
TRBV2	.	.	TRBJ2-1	TGTGCCAGCGGCGGCGGGACTCCACCAGGTAATGAGCAGTTCTTC	CASGGGTPPGNEQFF
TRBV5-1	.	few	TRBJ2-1	TGCGCCAGCAGCTTGGGCAGGGAATCCCCCTACAATGAGCAGTTCTTC	CASSLGRESPYNEQFF
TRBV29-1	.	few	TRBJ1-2	TGCAGCGTTGCGGACGGCATCTATGGCTACACCTTC	CSVADGIYGYTF
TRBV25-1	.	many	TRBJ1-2	TGTGCCAGCAGTGAAGCAGAGATCTATGGCTACACCTTC	CASSEAEIYGYTF
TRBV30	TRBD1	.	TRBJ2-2	TGTGCCTGGATTCCGGACAGGGTGGACACCGGGGAGCTGTTTTTT	CAWIPDRVDTGELFF
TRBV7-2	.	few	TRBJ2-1	TGTGCCAGCAGCTTAGGTGGGGGACCGTACAATGAGCAGTTCTTC	CASSLGGGPYNEQFF
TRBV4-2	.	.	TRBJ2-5	TGTGCCAGCAGCCAAACTGGACAAAACGAAGAGACCCAGTACTTC	CASSQTGQNEETQYF
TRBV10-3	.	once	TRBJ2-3	TGTGCCATCAGTGGAGATCTGAGGCAGGGTGCTAGCACAGATACGCAGTATTTT	CAISGDLRQGASTDTQYF
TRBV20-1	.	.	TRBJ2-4	TGCAGTGCTTTCACGAAGACCATTCAGTACTTC	CSAFTKTIQYF
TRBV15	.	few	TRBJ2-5	TGTGCCACCAGCAGTAACCTCGGGAACCAAGAGACCCAGTACTTC	CATSSNLGNQETQYF
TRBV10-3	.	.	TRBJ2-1	TGTGCCATCAGTGTGGCTAGCGAGTACAATGAGCAGTTCTTC	CAISVASEYNEQFF
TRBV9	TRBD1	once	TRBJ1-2	TGTGCCAGCAGCGCGGACAGGGGGCGGGATGGCTACACCTTC	CASSADRGRDGYTF
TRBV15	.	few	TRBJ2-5	TGTGCCACCAGCAGAGTGCAGGGAGAGACCCAGTACTTC	CATSRVQGETQYF
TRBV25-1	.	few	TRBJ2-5	TGTGCCAGCCTCTCTCGCCAAGAGGGAGTAGAGACCCAGTACTTC	CASLSRQEGVETQYF
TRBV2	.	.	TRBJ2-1	TGTGCCAGCAGCTCCCAGTACAATGAGCAGTTCTTC	CASSSQYNEQFF
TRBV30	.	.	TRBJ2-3	TGTGCCTGGAATAGGGGAACCCTGAGCACAGATACGCAGTATTTT	CAWNRGTLSTDTQYF
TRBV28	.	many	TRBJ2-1	TGTGCCAGCAGTACCGAGGGCGGAAGGTCTCAAGCTTACAATGAGCAGTTCTTC	CASSTEGGRSQAYNEQFF
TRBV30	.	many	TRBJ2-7	TGTGCCTGGAGTGTAGGTCCTATCTACGAGCAGTACTTC	CAWSVGPIYEQYF
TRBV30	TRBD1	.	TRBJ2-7	TGTGCCTGGAGCCTCCTGAAGGGACAGCCCTACGAGCAGTACTTC	CAWSLLKGQPYEQYF
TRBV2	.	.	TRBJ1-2	TGTGCCAGCAGTGAAGGAGGGTTGGACTATGGCTACACCTTC	CASSEGGLDYGYTF
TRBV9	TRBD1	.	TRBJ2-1	TGTGCCAGCAGCACCCGGGACAGGCCTTACAATGAGCAGTTCTTC	CASSTRDRPYNEQFF
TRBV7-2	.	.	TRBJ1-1	TGTGCCAGCAGCCAACAGGCGAACACTGAAGCTTTCTTT	CASSQQANTEAFF
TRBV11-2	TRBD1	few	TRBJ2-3	TGTGCCAGCAGGGCCGGGACAGGGGGCACAGATACGCAGTATTTT	CASRAGTGGTDTQYF